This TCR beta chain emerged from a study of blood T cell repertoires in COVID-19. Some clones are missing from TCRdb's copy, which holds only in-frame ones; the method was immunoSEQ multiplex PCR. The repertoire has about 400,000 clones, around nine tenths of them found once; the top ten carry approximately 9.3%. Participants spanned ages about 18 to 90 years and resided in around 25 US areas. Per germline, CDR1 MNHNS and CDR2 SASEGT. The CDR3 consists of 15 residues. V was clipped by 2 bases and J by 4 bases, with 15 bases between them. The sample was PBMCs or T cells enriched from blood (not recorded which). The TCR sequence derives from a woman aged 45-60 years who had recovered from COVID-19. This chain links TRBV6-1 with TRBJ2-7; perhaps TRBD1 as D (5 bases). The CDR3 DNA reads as TGTGCCAGCAGTGAACTCAGGGTTTGGATATACGAGCAGTACTTC. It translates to CASSELRVWIYEQYF.